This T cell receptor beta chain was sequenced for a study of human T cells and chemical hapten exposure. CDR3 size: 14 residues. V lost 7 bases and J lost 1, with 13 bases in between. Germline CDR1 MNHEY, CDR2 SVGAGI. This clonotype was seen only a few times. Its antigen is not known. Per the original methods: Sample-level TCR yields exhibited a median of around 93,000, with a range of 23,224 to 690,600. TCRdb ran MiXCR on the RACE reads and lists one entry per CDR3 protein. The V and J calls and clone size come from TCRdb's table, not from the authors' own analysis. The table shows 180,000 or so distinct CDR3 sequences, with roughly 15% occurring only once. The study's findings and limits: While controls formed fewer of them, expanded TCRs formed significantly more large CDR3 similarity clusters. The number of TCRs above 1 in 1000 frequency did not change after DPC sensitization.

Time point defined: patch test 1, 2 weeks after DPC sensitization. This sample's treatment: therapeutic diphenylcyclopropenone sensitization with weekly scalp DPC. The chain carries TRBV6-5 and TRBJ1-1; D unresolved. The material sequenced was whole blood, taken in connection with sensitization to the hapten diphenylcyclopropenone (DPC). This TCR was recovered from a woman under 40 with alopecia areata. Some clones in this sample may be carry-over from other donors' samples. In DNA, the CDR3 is TGTGCCAGCACCCAAGGGCTCCCGAACACTGAAGCTTTCTTT. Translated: CASTQGLPNTEAFF.